This passage covers 14 T cell receptor beta chains from one sample sequenced in a study of CD8+ T cells in alopecia areata. TCR sequencing used cDNA made by reverse transcription of extracted RNA. TCRdb keeps only in-frame clones here, not all; method: immunoSEQ multiplex PCR. Of roughly 120,000 clones in the sample, 53% were seen once. Treatment specified: oral pan-JAK inhibitor, 5-10 mg twice daily. Sequencing used CD4+ T cells sorted from blood, obtained at week 4, from a patient treated with tofacitinib. The receptors here all came from a human donor with alopecia areata.

The chain employs TRBV5-1 and TRBJ2-5; possible D gene TRBD1, 7 bases. V lost 6 bases and J lost 2, with 20 bases in between. The CDR3 length is 16 residues. Germline lookup yields CDR1 SGHRS and CDR2 YFSETQ. Here the CDR3 reads CASTNRAGQRQETQYF. DNA for the CDR3: TGCGCCAGCACCAACCGGGCGGGACAGAGGCAAGAGACCCAGTACTTC.

This clone is a singleton in its sample. This sequence joins TRBV7-2 and TRBJ2-7; TRBD2 agrees at 13 bases. This CDR3 has 14 amino acids. Germline lookup yields CDR1 SGHTA and CDR2 FQGNSA. V dropped 5 bases and J dropped 9; count of bases not matched to a gene: 7. CDR3 region: CASSGGLAGRGQYF. The CDR3 nucleotides read TGTGCCAGCAGCGGGGGACTAGCGGGACGAGGGCAGTACTTC.

In this sample, this clone turned up a few times. The rearrangement joins TRBV11-2 to TRBJ2-2; D is ambiguous. V lost 0 bases and J lost 3, with 5 bases in between. Germline values: CDR1 SGHAT, CDR2 FQNNGV. The CDR3 contains 14 residues. CDR3 bases: TGTGCCAGCAGCTTAGATGTCGACACCGGGGAGCTGTTTTTT. It is translated as CASSLDVDTGELFF.

This clone was counted a few times. CDR3 nucleotide sequence: TGTGCCAGCAGTGACTCGAGTCGGGGGGGTGGTAATGAGCAGTTCTTC. This gives the protein CASSDSSRGGGNEQFF. The chain uses TRBV6-4 and TRBJ2-1; 8 positions match TRBD2. CDR3 size: 16 residues. Germline V gives CDR1 MRHNA, CDR2 SNTAGT. V trimming: 0 bases; J trimming: 7 bases; junction bases outside the gene matches: 8.

J is TRBJ2-1 and V is TRBV7-9, with D perhaps matching TRBD1 (6 bases). Germline CDR1 SEHNR, CDR2 FQNEAQ (reference sequence). There are 13 residues in the CDR3. The V end lost 5 bases, the J end lost 10 bases, and 15 bases lay between the germline ends. CDR3 region: CASSPEQGLEQFF. The CDR3 DNA is TGTGCCAGCAGCCCCGAACAGGGTTTAGAGCAGTTCTTC.

This rearrangement joins TRBV5-1 to TRBJ2-3; 12 bases are shared with TRBD1. Germline-derived CDR1 and CDR2 are SGHRS and YFSETQ. The CDR3 extends over 16 amino acids. Trimming took 4 bases from V and 3 from J; bases not matched to a gene: 6. CDR3 coding DNA: TGCGCCAGCAGCACGGGGACAGGGGGCCAGACAGATACGCAGTATTTT. It translates to CASSTGTGGQTDTQYF.

The gene calls are TRBV25-1 and TRBJ2-6; 7 positions agree with TRBD1. Germline CDR1 MGHDK, CDR2 SYGVNS. V was pared by 3 bases and J by 1 base, with 0 bases of the junction left unmatched. This CDR3 has 15 amino acids. The CDR3 sequence: CASSETGSGANVLTF. DNA for the CDR3: TGTGCCAGCAGTGAGACAGGGTCTGGGGCCAACGTCCTGACTTTC.

The chain joins TRBV6-4 to TRBJ1-1, with D perhaps matching TRBD1 (5 bases). The V and J ends lost 2 bases and 1 base respectively, with 5 bases between them. Germline V CDR1 and CDR2: MRHNA, SNTAGT. The CDR3 is made up of 13 amino acids. CDR3 region: CASSDGANTEAFF. CDR3 DNA sequence: TGTGCCAGCAGTGACGGGGCGAACACTGAAGCTTTCTTT.

This sequence joins TRBV29-1 and TRBJ1-2, with a weak D call TRBD1 (6 bases). From germline, CDR1 is SQVTM and CDR2 ANQGSEA. The germline V and J ends were trimmed by 1 base and 3 bases, with 6 bases remaining between them. The CDR3 contains 12 residues. This CDR3 reads CSVEGTDYGYTF. CDR3 nucleotides: TGCAGCGTTGAAGGGACAGACTATGGCTACACCTTC.

The rearrangement uses TRBV27 and TRBJ2-1; 10 positions agree with TRBD2. The junction had 3 bases not matched to a gene; V was cut back by 0 bases and J by 4 bases. In germline, CDR1 is MNHEY, CDR2 SMNVEV (reference sequence). The CDR3 is made up of 16 amino acids. Here the CDR3 DNA reads TGTGCCAGCAGTTTATCCCTAGCGGGAGATTACAATGAGCAGTTCTTC. Amino acids: CASSLSLAGDYNEQFF.

The chain couples TRBV29-1 to TRBJ2-3; no clear D gene. CDR3 length equals 14 residues. Germline V gives CDR1 SQVTM, CDR2 ANQGSEA. The V end lost 4 bases, the J end lost 0 bases, and 11 bases lay between the germline ends. DNA of the CDR3: TGCAGCGTTGGGAGAGTCCTTAGCACAGATACGCAGTATTTT. This gives the protein CSVGRVLSTDTQYF.

The gene calls are TRBV30 and TRBJ2-3, with TRBD2 matching 11 bases. The germline V gene has CDR1 GTSNPN and CDR2 SVGIG (reference sequence). The CDR3 spans 12 residues. V shed 5 bases, J shed 9 bases, and the junction held 4 bases outside the gene matches. The CDR3 here is CAWLAGGGTQYF. The DNA for the CDR3 is TGTGCCTGGCTAGCGGGAGGCGGGACGCAGTATTTT.

This clone was counted a single time. The chain is built from TRBV18 and TRBJ2-7, with TRBD2 matching over 7 bases. Germline lookup yields CDR1 KGHSH and CDR2 LQKENI. The CDR3 is made up of 17 amino acids. Losses at the gene ends were 1 base for V and 2 bases for J; bases not matched to a gene: 11. CDR3 sequence reads: CASSPLPPGTNTYEQYF. The CDR3 region has the DNA TGTGCCAGCTCACCACTCCCACCCGGGACTAACACCTACGAGCAGTACTTC.

This clone has just a few counts. The chain recombines TRBV19 with TRBJ2-1; 10 bases align to TRBD2. CDR3 size: 14 residues. From germline, CDR1 is LNHDA and CDR2 SQIVND (reference sequence). V lost 8 bases, J lost 7 bases, and 8 bases stayed unmatched. The CDR3 reads CASPSGREQNEQFF. The DNA for the CDR3 is TGTGCCAGTCCTAGCGGGAGAGAGCAGAATGAGCAGTTCTTC.